The sequence of this TCR beta chain was determined in a study of T cells after yellow fever vaccination. Germline V gene sequence: CDR1 SGHVS, CDR2 FQNEAQ. The CDR3 is made up of 17 amino acids. The ends lost 4 bases at V and 6 bases at J; junction bases unmatched: 14. A universal primer site and UMIs were added as TCR cDNA was made by 5'RACE template switching. TCRdb re-analysed the 5' RACE reads in MiXCR, keeping a single row per CDR3 protein. The repertoire includes 65,000 to 90,000 distinct CDR3 sequences, roughly 13% of them detected once, and under 30% sits in the top ten. General study findings and limits: Clones from primary vaccination mostly reappeared after the booster (about 97% CD4, approximately 86% CD8). One caveat is that FACS-sorted repertoires could contain abundant clonotypes contaminating from the bulk population.

The chain recombines TRBV7-8 with TRBJ2-5; TRBD1 matches 10 bases. The source is a man aged 18 to 30 who received the YFV17D yellow fever vaccine. The material was CD8+ T cells not binding an NS4B(214-222) dextramer, sorted from PBMCs, obtained more than 20 days after the first yellow fever vaccination. Here the CDR3 DNA reads TGTGCCAGCAGCTCCCCGATCGGGGACAGGGGTTTTCAGACCCAGTACTTC. Amino acids: CASSSPIGDRGFQTQYF.